This T cell receptor beta chain was identified in a study of response to subunit inactivated influenza vaccine (dated by TCRdb to about 2018). The study in broad terms: Deep quantitative T cell receptor repertoire profiling was used in the study to track responses to a trivalent subunit inactivated influenza vaccine. General conclusions and limits of the study: According to the authors, only a limited number of new T cells may be recruited by each seasonal influenza vaccination.

About this clonotype itself: What this receptor recognizes is not known. Base quality data are lacking; no much larger clone is found one base away.

Library preparation employed RT-PCR. Sequencer: Illumina HiSeq 2500. The public sequencing data were trimmed at Q25 with fastp and processed into clonotypes with MiXCR by TCRdb, which kept only in-frame beta chains. Rows with a matching CDR3 protein are joined into one entry that keeps the most common DNA and genes. The sample records 500,000 to 550,000 distinct CDR3 sequences, 20% to 25% of which are singletons. The top ten constitute about 3% of the sample. These data also featured in a second study, about T cells expressing NK-cell markers. The second paper further reports: 5'RACE template switching, by which a universal primer site and unique molecular identifiers were added, was used to make TCR beta cDNA libraries. TCR beta-chain repertoires were profiled in sorted CD3+CD56+NKG2C+, CD3+CD56+NKG2C- and CD3+CD56-NKG2C+ T-cell subsets from roughly eight donors. Of the eight sequenced donors, seven were found to be HCMV-seropositive and one was found to be HCMV-seronegative. To restrict sorting to alphabetaTCR-expressing T cells, an anti-gammadeltaTCR antibody was added in several experiments. In more than 5 donors, the dominant CD3+CD56+NKG2C+ clonotypes were found to rank among the top 10 CD8+ clonotypes and to make up roughly 1.0-7.0% of CD8+ T cells. Those dominant clonotypes were again the most abundant among CD3+CD56-NKG2C+ cells in a few donors, at about 25-60.1%. It remained unclear whether the expanded NKG2C-expressing T cell clones were specific for HCMV antigens. The eight sequenced donors were randomly selected healthy volunteers, three men and five women. To determine HCMV serostatus, a commercial ELISA kit was used to detect HCMV-specific IgG in serum. Peripheral blood mononuclear cells were isolated from blood by Ficoll density gradient centrifugation. Using Miltenyi isolation kits, CD4+ and CD8+ T cells were isolated from PBMC through magnetic immunoseparation. Synthesis of cDNA was primed from the TCR beta constant segment and was followed by two consecutive PCR amplification steps. Illumina HiSeq 2000/2500, MiSeq or NextSeq was used to sequence libraries as 2 x 150 bp reads. MIGEC was used to demultiplex reads and group reads by UMI, and MiTCR was used to assemble and quantify clonotypes. To exclude erroneous sequences, any TCR cDNA sequence not supported by at least two reads was discarded. Downstream repertoire analysis used the tcR package, and clonotypes were matched across fractions by CDR3 nucleotide sequence plus V segment. VDJmatch was used to annotate antigen specificity against VDJdb, with one amino acid substitution allowed in CDR3.

The input for sequencing was CD4+ T cells sorted from PBMCs, taken less than 13 days after vaccination. This TCR derives from a man aged 50 or older who received an inactivated influenza vaccine. Donor details come from another sample of the same person, matched by shared clones.

The DNA sequence is TGTGCCAGCAGTCAGGGACAGGGAATCTCCTACGAGCAGTACTTC. Its protein reads: CASSQGQGISYEQYF. The chain links TRBV6-2 or TRBV6-3 with TRBJ2-7; TRBD1 matches 9 bases in the middle. Here V drops 5 bases and J drops 0 bases, and the junction holds 5 bases not matched to any gene. CDR1 and CDR2 were assigned from the germline V gene as MNHEY and SVGEGT. The CDR3 spans 15 residues, from the cysteine through the phenylalanine. Kept here is only the CDR3 DNA, which spans 45 bases and is read in frame from base 1.